A selection of T cell receptor beta chains follows, all from one sample in a study of T cell repertoires in cytomegalovirus infection. One entry per CDR3 protein, called by TCRdb with MiXCR from the reads. In the table there are 130,000 or so distinct CDR3 sequences, about 6.1% of which are singletons. The source material was PBMCs. The source of these receptors is a human donor in good health (CMV status not recorded). Some clones in this sample may be carry-over from other donors' samples. The CDR3 runs from the conserved cysteine through the conserved F or W. The D gene is left open where the match is weak. Clone size is shown for a subset of rows, as once, few, many or a class of expanded clone.

d_gene | j_gene | abundance | v_gene | CDR3nt | CDR3aa
. | TRBJ2-1 | many | TRBV11-1 | TGTGCCAGCAGCTTAGAAGTGGCGGGACATAACGTTGAGCAGTTCTTC | CASSLEVAGHNVEQFF
. | TRBJ2-1 | many | TRBV7-2 | TGTGCCAGCAGTCTTACCACACAGGGAAGTGAGGATGAGCAGTTCTTC | CASSLTTQGSEDEQFF
. | TRBJ1-1 | few | TRBV18 | TGTGCCAGCTCACCCCTGGAGGGCTTGATGAGGAACACTGAAGCTTTCTTT | CASSPLEGLMRNTEAFF
TRBD2 | TRBJ2-3 | . | TRBV20-1 | TGCAGTGCTAGGTGGACTAGCGAGGTCCCAGATACGCAGTATTTT | CSARWTSEVPDTQYF
. | TRBJ1-2 | . | TRBV14 | TGTGCCAGCAGCCAAGTTGGTGGGCCTGCTGGCTACACCTTC | CASSQVGGPAGYTF
TRBD1 | TRBJ1-5 | many | TRBV20-1 | TGCAGTGCTCCCATAATACAGGGGAATCAGCCCCAGCATTTT | CSAPIIQGNQPQHF
. | TRBJ2-6 | . | TRBV5-4 | TGTGCCAGCAGCTTGGACCAGGGAAGGGTGACTTTC | CASSLDQGRVTF
TRBD1 | TRBJ2-6 | few | TRBV29-1 | TGCAGCGTTGGGGACAGTGGTGTCTTATCTGGGGCCAACGTCCTGACTTTC | CSVGDSGVLSGANVLTF
TRBD1 | TRBJ1-2 | many | TRBV10-3 | TGTGCCACCGGGACAGGGGATTTAAACTATGGCTACACCTTC | CATGTGDLNYGYTF
TRBD1 | TRBJ1-5 | many | TRBV7-2 | TGTGCCAGCAGCTTAGCGACAGGGAATCCGCCCCAGCATTTT | CASSLATGNPPQHF
. | TRBJ1-6 | many | TRBV7-2 | TGTGCCAGCAGCCTTAGCCTTTGGACAGAAGATAATTCACCCCTCCACTTT | CASSLSLWTEDNSPLHF
TRBD1 | TRBJ1-4 | few | TRBV28 | TGTGCCAGCAGTTCGGCGAGGGGACAGATTAGAGAAAAACTGTTTTTT | CASSSARGQIREKLFF
. | TRBJ2-3 | . | TRBV29-1 | TGCAGCGTTGGACAGGGAGGGGCAGATACGCAGTATTTT | CSVGQGGADTQYF
TRBD1 | TRBJ2-5 | many | TRBV7-7 | TGTGCCAGCAGCTTAGGACAGGGGAAACAAGAGACCCAGTACTTC | CASSLGQGKQETQYF
. | TRBJ2-5 | many | TRBV7-2 | TGTGCCAGCAGCTTAACAGAGACCCAGTACTTC | CASSLTETQYF
TRBD1 | TRBJ1-5 | many | TRBV2 | TGTGCCAGCACCACAGGGGTCAATCAGCCCCAGCATTTT | CASTTGVNQPQHF
. | TRBJ1-5 | many | TRBV7-9 | TGTGCCAGCAGCTTAGGGGGGCCCCAGCATTTT | CASSLGGPQHF
TRBD1 | TRBJ2-4 | many | TRBV7-2 | TGTGCCAGCAGCCGCGACAGGGCTGAAAACATTCAGTACTTC | CASSRDRAENIQYF